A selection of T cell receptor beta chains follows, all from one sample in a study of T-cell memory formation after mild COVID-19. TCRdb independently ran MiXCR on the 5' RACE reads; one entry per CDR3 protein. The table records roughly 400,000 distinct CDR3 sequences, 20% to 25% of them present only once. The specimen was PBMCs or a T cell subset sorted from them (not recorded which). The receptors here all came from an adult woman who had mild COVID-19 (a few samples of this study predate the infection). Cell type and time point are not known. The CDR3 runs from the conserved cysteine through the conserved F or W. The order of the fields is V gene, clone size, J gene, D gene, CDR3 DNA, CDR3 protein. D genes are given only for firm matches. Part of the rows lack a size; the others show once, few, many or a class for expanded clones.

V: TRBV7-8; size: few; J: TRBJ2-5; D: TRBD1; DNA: TGTGCCAGCAGCGGACTCCGGGACAGGGGGATCGAAGAGACCCAGTACTTC; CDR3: CASSGLRDRGIEETQYF
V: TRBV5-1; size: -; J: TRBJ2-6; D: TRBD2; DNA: TGCGCCAGCAGCGCTTCTAGCGGGATATCCTCTGGGGCCAACGTCCTGACTTTC; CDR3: CASSASSGISSGANVLTF
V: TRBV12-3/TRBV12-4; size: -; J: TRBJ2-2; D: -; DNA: TGTGCCAGCAGTCCTACGGGGTCAGCCGGGGAGCTGTTTTTT; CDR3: CASSPTGSAGELFF
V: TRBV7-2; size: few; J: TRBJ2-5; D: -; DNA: TGTGCCAGCAGCTTAGGCGGATCGTGGGGAGAGACCCAGTACTTC; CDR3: CASSLGGSWGETQYF
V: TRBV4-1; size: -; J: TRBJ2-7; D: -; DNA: TGCGCCAGCAGCCAAGACCCACTGGCAGGGCTCTCCTACGAGCAGTACTTC; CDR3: CASSQDPLAGLSYEQYF
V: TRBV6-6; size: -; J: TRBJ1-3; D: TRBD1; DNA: TGTGCCAGCAGTTCTCCTGACAGGGTTGTCTCTGGAAACACCATATATTTT; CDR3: CASSSPDRVVSGNTIYF
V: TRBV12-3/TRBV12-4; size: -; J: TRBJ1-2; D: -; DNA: TGTGCCAGCAGTTTAGCGCTCCGGGACGGTGGCTACACCTTC; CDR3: CASSLALRDGGYTF
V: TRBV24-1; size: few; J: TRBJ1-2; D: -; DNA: TGTGCCACCAGTGAATCGTCCAGGGACTATGGCTACACCTTC; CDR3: CATSESSRDYGYTF
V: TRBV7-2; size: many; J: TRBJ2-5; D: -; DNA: TGTGCCAGCAGCTTAGATTTGGTAGAGACCCAGTACTTC; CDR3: CASSLDLVETQYF
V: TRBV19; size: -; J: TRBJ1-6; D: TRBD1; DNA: TGTGCCAGTAGGACCGGGACAGAACCTAATTCACCCCTCCACTTT; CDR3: CASRTGTEPNSPLHF
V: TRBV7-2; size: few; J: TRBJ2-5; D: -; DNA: TGTGCCAGCAGCTTAGCGGGGTTTGGGACCCAGTACTTC; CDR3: CASSLAGFGTQYF
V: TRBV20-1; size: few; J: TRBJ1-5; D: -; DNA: TGCAGTGCTAGTTGGGGGACATCCTATAGCAATCAGCCCCAGCATTTT; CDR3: CSASWGTSYSNQPQHF
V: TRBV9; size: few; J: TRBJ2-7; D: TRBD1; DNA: TGTGCCAGCAGCGTAGAGGACAGGGACGACTACGAGCAGTACTTC; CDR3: CASSVEDRDDYEQYF
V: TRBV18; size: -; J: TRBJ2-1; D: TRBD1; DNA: TGTGCCAGCTCACCGGGGACAGGGAGGCGGTACAATGAGCAGTTCTTC; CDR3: CASSPGTGRRYNEQFF
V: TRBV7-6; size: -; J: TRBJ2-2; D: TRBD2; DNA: TGTGCCAGCAGCTATCGCCTAGCGGGGGAGAACACCGGGGAGCTGTTTTTT; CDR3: CASSYRLAGENTGELFF
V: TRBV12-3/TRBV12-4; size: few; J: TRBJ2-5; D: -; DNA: TGTGCCAGCAGTTTAGACCGGGGGGCCAAGACCCAGTACTTC; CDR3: CASSLDRGAKTQYF
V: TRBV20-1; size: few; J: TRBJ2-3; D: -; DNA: TGCAGTGCCCAAAACGCCGGAAAAAGCACAGATACGCAGTATTTT; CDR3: CSAQNAGKSTDTQYF
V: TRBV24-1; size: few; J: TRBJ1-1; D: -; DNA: TGTGCCACCAGTGTCGGGAACACTGAAGCTTTCTTT; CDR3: CATSVGNTEAFF
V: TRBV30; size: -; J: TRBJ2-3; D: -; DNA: TGTGCCTGGAGTGTAATTGGAACAGGCGCAGATACGCAGTATTTT; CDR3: CAWSVIGTGADTQYF
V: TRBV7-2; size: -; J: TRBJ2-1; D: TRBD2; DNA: TGTGCCAGCAGCTTAGTAGTAGCGGGAGGTGAGCAGTTCTTC; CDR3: CASSLVVAGGEQFF
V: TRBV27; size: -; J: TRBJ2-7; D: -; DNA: TGTGCCAGCAGGAACAGGGGCGGGGTGATGAAGCAGTACTTC; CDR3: CASRNRGGVMKQYF
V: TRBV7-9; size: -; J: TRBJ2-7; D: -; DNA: TGTGCCAGCAGCTCTCGGGACTCAAGTATCGGCGAGCAGTACTTC; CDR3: CASSSRDSSIGEQYF
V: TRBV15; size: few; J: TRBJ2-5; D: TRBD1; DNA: TGTGCCACCAGCAGACGGACAGGGGGAGAGACCCAGTACTTC; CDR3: CATSRRTGGETQYF
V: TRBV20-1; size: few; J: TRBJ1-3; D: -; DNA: TGCAGTGCTAGAAGGGGGAGCTCTGGAAACACCATATATTTT; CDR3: CSARRGSSGNTIYF
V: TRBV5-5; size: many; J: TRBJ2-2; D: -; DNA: TGTGCCAGCAGCTTGGGCCCGGAGCTGTTTTTT; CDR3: CASSLGPELFF
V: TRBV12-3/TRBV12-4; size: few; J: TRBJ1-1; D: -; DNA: TGTGCCAGCACCCTCCGAGGGGGGGGGAGAACTGAAGCTTTCTTT; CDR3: CASTLRGGGRTEAFF
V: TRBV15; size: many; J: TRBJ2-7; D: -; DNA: TGTGCCACCAGCAGATCCTTCAGGGCGGGGGCCGAGCAGTACTTC; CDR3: CATSRSFRAGAEQYF
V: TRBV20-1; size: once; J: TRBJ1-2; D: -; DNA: TGCAGCCCAGGGGAGGCGGCTAACTATGGCTACACCTTC; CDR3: CSPGEAANYGYTF
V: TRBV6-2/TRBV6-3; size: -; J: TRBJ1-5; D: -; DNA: TGTGCCAGCAGTTACTCGATCCCGAAGCCGTCCTACCAGGCCTCGTATAGCAATCAGCCCCAGCATTTT; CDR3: CASSYSIPKPSYQASYSNQPQHF
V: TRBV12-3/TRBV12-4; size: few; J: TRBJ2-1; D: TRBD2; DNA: TGTGCCAGCAGTTTAGATTGGCGGGGGGGCTACAATGAGCAGTTCTTC; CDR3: CASSLDWRGGYNEQFF
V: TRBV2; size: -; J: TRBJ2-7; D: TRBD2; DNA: TGTGCCAGCGGGGGGGAGGAGGGGTTCCGTTACGAGCAGTACTTC; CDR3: CASGGEEGFRYEQYF
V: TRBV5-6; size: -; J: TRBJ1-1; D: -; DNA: TGTGCCAGCAGCTTGGAAGACAGTAACACTGAAGCTTTCTTT; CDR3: CASSLEDSNTEAFF
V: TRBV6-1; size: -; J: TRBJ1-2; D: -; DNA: TGTGCCAGCAGTGTCAGACAATCAGTGTCCTATGGCTACACCTTC; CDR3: CASSVRQSVSYGYTF
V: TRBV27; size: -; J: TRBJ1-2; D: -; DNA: TGTGCCAGCACCAAAGGGGGGTTACCCTATGGCTACACCTTC; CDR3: CASTKGGLPYGYTF
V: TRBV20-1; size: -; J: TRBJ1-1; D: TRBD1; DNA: TGCAGTGCTAGACCGCCGACTACGTACAGGGGAAGGAACACTGAAGCTTTCTTT; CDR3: CSARPPTTYRGRNTEAFF
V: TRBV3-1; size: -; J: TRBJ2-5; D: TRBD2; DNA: TGTGCCAGCAGCCAAGATGTTAGCGGGGGGCCGACGGGAGAGACCCAGTACTTC; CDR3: CASSQDVSGGPTGETQYF
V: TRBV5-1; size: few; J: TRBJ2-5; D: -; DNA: TGCGCCAGCAGCTTGGGCGGACACGAAGAGACCCAGTACTTC; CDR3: CASSLGGHEETQYF
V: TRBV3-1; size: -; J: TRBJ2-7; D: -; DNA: TGTGCCAGCAGCCCTCTAGGGAGTAGCTCCTACGAGCAGTACTTC; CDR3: CASSPLGSSSYEQYF
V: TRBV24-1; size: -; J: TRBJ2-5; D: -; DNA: TGTGCCACCAGTGATCAGGGGGAGACCCAGTACTTC; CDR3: CATSDQGETQYF
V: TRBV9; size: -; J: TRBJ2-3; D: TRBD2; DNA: TGTGCCAGCAGCGAAGGACTAGCGGGCCCCCCACGGGAGGATACGCAGTATTTT; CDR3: CASSEGLAGPPREDTQYF